This entry concerns a single TCR beta chain. Antigen specificity is unknown. Assay used: immunoSEQ multiplex PCR; TCRdb lists only in-frame clones, some missing. The profile shows more than 2 million clones, 85% to 95% of them singletons. The data are from a study of shared clonotypes between healthy human individuals. The study's findings and limits: The sharing of 4.5% to 5% of naive CD4 clonotypes was seen across several donors.

The CDR3 extends over 13 amino acids. Germline lookup yields CDR1 MNHNS and CDR2 SASEGT. V was clipped by 2 bases and J by 5 bases, with 7 bases between them. This chain links TRBV6-1 with TRBJ1-5; D gene uncertain. The sequenced sample was naive CD4+ T cells sorted from blood. Subset in this sample: CD45RA+ positively selected. The sequence was obtained from a man aged 18 to 29 in good health. In DNA form, the CDR3 reads TGTGCCAGCAGTGAAAATCGTGATCAGCCCCAGCATTTT. This translates into CASSENRDQPQHF.